The 2 T cell receptor beta chains given below trace back to one sample, sequenced in a study of PD-1 blockade in classical Hodgkin lymphoma. Every one of the patients relapsed after autologous stem cell transplantation (brentuximab vedotin exposure was variable). Clones were sequenced by immunoSEQ multiplex PCR, and TCRdb holds only the in-frame ones, with some missing. This sample has more than 60,000 clones, with more than 90% found just once. The input for sequencing was peripheral blood mononuclear cells (PBMCs), taken at baseline. The receptors were sampled from a human donor with classical Hodgkin lymphoma.

The chain uses TRBV6-6 and TRBJ2-1, with 9 bases matching TRBD2. The CDR3 is 11 amino acids. The junction had 8 bases not matched to a gene; V was cut back by 8 bases and J by 15 bases. Germline V gives CDR1 MNHNY, CDR2 SVGAGI (reference sequence). The CDR3 nucleotides read TGTGCCAGCGGACCTAGCGGGGTGCGGTTCTTC. It encodes CASGPSGVRFF.

CDR3 protein: CASSIDYGRETQYF. CDR3 DNA: TGTGCCAGTAGTATAGATTACGGGAGAGAGACCCAGTACTTC. The V call is TRBV19, the J call TRBJ2-5, with D perhaps TRBD2 (6 bases). This CDR3 is 14 amino acids long. The V end lost 0 bases, the J end lost 4 bases, and 9 bases lay between the germline ends. The germline gives CDR1 LNHDA, CDR2 SQIVND (reference sequence).